The sequence of this T cell receptor beta chain was determined in a study of technical replicates of blood from several donors. Only in-frame clones appear in the TCRdb table, and some are missing; sequencing was by immunoSEQ multiplex PCR. The sample records under 110,000 clones, just over 95% being singletons. This CDR3 contains 12 residues. From germline, CDR1 is SNHLY and CDR2 FYNNEI. V was clipped by 11 bases and J by 0 bases, with 11 bases between them. The V call is TRBV2, the J call TRBJ2-7; D is perhaps TRBD1 (6 bases). This receptor was taken from a human donor in good health. Sequencing input: T cells isolated from PBMCs. CDR3 loop: CAATGSSYEQYF. CDR3 nucleotide sequence: TGTGCCGCAACAGGGAGCTCCTACGAGCAGTACTTC. The full variable domain, its missing parts supplied by reference TRBV2 and TRBJ2-7, is EPEVTQTPSHQVTQMGQEVILRCVPISNHLYFYWYRQILGQKVEFLVSFYNNEISEKSEIFDDQFSVERPDGSNFTLKIRSTKLEDSAMYFCAATGSSYEQYFGPGTRLTVT.